This T cell receptor beta chain is from a study of CD8 T cells in Susac syndrome. An input of roughly 0.45 to 1 ug of RNA was subjected to reverse transcription using random hexamers. Amplification of TCR beta CDR3 across 54 Vbeta and 13 Jbeta was performed with immunoSEQ multiplex PCR. TCRdb reprocessed the immunoSEQ multiplex PCR reads with MiXCR, giving one entry per CDR3 protein. The top ten clones hold over 0.075% of a sample with under 200,000 distinct CDR3 sequences, around nine tenths of them seen once. The CDR3 spans 11 residues. The germline gives CDR1 SNHLY, CDR2 FYNNEI. V lost 9 bases to trimming and J lost 3 bases, with 9 bases between them.

Sequencing was done on a sample of CD4+ T cells from PBMCs. This receptor was taken from a human donor with Susac syndrome. V is TRBV2 and J is TRBJ2-7, with a tentative D call TRBD1 (5 bases). The CDR3 nucleotides are TGTGCCAGTAGACAGTTCTACGAGCAGTACTTC. Translating gives CASRQFYEQYF.